Listed below are T cell receptor beta chains from one sample, sequenced in a study of blood T cell repertoires in COVID-19. Assay used: immunoSEQ multiplex PCR; TCRdb lists only in-frame clones, some missing. The data show under 200,000 clones, 70% to 80% seen once. The sequenced sample was peripheral blood. The receptors stem from a woman aged 40-49 years with COVID-19, enrolled during active disease. CDR3s include the opening cysteine and the closing phenylalanine or tryptophan. A D gene is named only where the DNA matches it firmly. Not all rows give a size; the values are once, few, many and, for expanded clones, a class.

V gene,J gene,clone size,D gene,CDR3 protein,CDR3 DNA
TRBV6-6,TRBJ1-4,NA,NA,CASSYSGGDNEKLFF,TGTGCCAGCAGTTACTCAGGAGGGGATAATGAAAAACTGTTTTTT
TRBV5-1,TRBJ1-1,NA,NA,CASFDSLNTEAFF,TGCGCCAGTTTCGACAGTCTGAACACTGAAGCTTTCTTT
TRBV25-1,TRBJ1-5,NA,NA,CASRDENQPQHF,TGTGCCAGCAGAGATGAGAATCAGCCCCAGCATTTT
TRBV11-2,TRBJ2-7,NA,TRBD1,CASRIPGQTDYEQYF,TGTGCCAGCAGGATACCGGGACAGACTGACTACGAGCAGTACTTC
TRBV7-9,TRBJ2-1,NA,NA,CASSFWSGNDNEQFF,TGTGCCAGCAGCTTCTGGAGTGGCAACGACAATGAGCAGTTCTTC
TRBV19,TRBJ2-5,NA,TRBD2,CASSTSGGGETQYF,TGTGCCAGTAGTACAAGCGGGGGAGGAGAGACCCAGTACTTC
TRBV11-1,TRBJ2-7,NA,TRBD1,CASRIGQASSYEQYF,TGTGCCAGCAGAATTGGACAGGCGAGCTCCTACGAGCAGTACTTC
TRBV7-3,TRBJ1-2,NA,NA,CASSPRGDYGYTF,TGTGCCAGCAGCCCCCGAGGAGATTATGGCTACACCTTC
TRBV18,TRBJ2-3,NA,TRBD2,CASSPAVSGLALHTQYF,TGTGCCAGCTCACCGGCGGTCTCGGGACTAGCCCTTCATACGCAGTATTTT
TRBV10-3,TRBJ1-3,NA,NA,CAISVQGTAGNTIYF,TGTGCCATCAGTGTGCAGGGGACGGCTGGAAACACCATATATTTT
TRBV3-1/TRBV3-2,TRBJ2-1,NA,TRBD2,CASAGGEAYNEQFF,TGTGCCAGCGCGGGGGGGGAGGCCTACAATGAGCAGTTCTTC
TRBV27,TRBJ2-1,NA,TRBD2,CASSTVGLAGYNEQFF,TGTGCCAGCAGTACAGTGGGACTAGCGGGGTACAATGAGCAGTTCTTC
TRBV5-1,TRBJ2-5,NA,TRBD1,CASSSGQGQETQYF,TGCGCCAGCAGCTCGGGACAGGGCCAAGAGACCCAGTACTTC
TRBV29-1,TRBJ2-5,NA,TRBD2,CSVGEGSGQETQYF,TGCAGCGTTGGCGAGGGTAGCGGGCAAGAGACCCAGTACTTC
TRBV6-2/TRBV6-3,TRBJ2-7,NA,TRBD2,CASSYPGGGVSYEQYF,TGTGCCAGCAGTTACCCTGGCGGGGGAGTCTCCTACGAGCAGTACTTC
TRBV7-9,TRBJ2-7,NA,NA,CASSSGDSYEQYF,TGTGCCAGCAGCTCGGGAGATTCCTACGAGCAGTACTTC
TRBV9,TRBJ1-5,NA,NA,CASSVGGTSNQPQHF,TGTGCCAGCAGCGTGGGGGGAACGAGCAATCAGCCCCAGCATTTT
TRBV3-1/TRBV3-2,TRBJ1-2,NA,TRBD1,CASSQETHRGSGYTF,TGTGCCAGCAGCCAAGAGACCCACAGGGGTAGTGGCTACACCTTC
TRBV7-3,TRBJ1-6,NA,NA,CASGQSSNSPLHF,TGTGCCAGCGGACAGTCATCTAATTCACCCCTCCACTTT
TRBV15,TRBJ1-5,NA,NA,CATSREGRNYQPQHF,TGTGCCACCAGCAGAGAGGGCAGAAACTATCAGCCCCAGCATTTT
TRBV20-1,TRBJ1-1,NA,NA,CSVVRNTEAFF,TGCAGTGTCGTCAGGAACACTGAAGCTTTCTTT
TRBV18,TRBJ1-3,NA,NA,CASSPQGISGNTIYF,TGTGCCAGCTCACCACAGGGGATCTCTGGAAACACCATATATTTT
TRBV19,TRBJ2-5,NA,TRBD1,CASSIDRRTGQETQYF,TGTGCCAGTAGTATAGATCGAAGGACAGGGCAAGAGACCCAGTACTTC
TRBV5-1,TRBJ2-3,once,TRBD2,CASRPRLAGADTQYF,TGCGCCAGCAGGCCGAGACTAGCGGGAGCAGATACGCAGTATTTT
TRBV10-3,TRBJ2-3,NA,TRBD2,CAIRGREGTDTQYF,TGTGCCATCAGGGGGAGGGAGGGTACAGATACGCAGTATTTT
TRBV7-2,TRBJ2-7,once,NA,CASSLRTASLTF,TGTGCCAGCAGCTTACGGACAGCTAGCCTTACTTTC
TRBV19,TRBJ1-3,NA,NA,CASSIRPHSGNTIYF,TGTGCCAGTAGTATCAGGCCACACTCTGGAAACACCATATATTTT
TRBV11-2,TRBJ2-2,NA,NA,CASSLIGELFF,TGTGCCAGCAGCTTAATAGGGGAGCTGTTTTTT
TRBV7-9,TRBJ2-3,NA,NA,CASSRRGSPSTDTQYF,TGTGCCAGCAGCCGTAGGGGTAGCCCTAGCACAGATACGCAGTATTTT
TRBV19,TRBJ1-2,once,NA,CASSIGLNYGYTF,TGTGCCAGTAGTATAGGTCTAAACTATGGCTACACCTTC
TRBV15,TRBJ1-5,NA,NA,CATSRRNQPQHF,TGTGCCACCAGCAGACGTAATCAGCCCCAGCATTTT
TRBV11-3,TRBJ2-7,NA,TRBD2,CASSLGGGYEQYF,TGTGCCAGCAGCTTAGGGGGGGGCTACGAGCAGTACTTC
TRBV27,TRBJ1-5,NA,TRBD1,CASSPPTGVQHF,TGTGCCAGCAGTCCTCCGACAGGGGTCCAGCATTTT
TRBV7-2,TRBJ2-5,once,TRBD2,CASSLDSSGAPRQETQYF,TGTGCCAGCAGCTTAGATTCGAGCGGGGCCCCTCGCCAAGAGACCCAGTACTTC
TRBV11-3,TRBJ2-3,many,TRBD2,CASSHVGGGYDTQYF,TGTGCCAGCAGCCACGTAGGCGGGGGGTATGATACGCAGTATTTT
TRBV5-1,TRBJ1-1,NA,TRBD1,CASSLTGTGSREAFF,TGCGCCAGCAGCTTGACCGGGACAGGGTCTCGTGAAGCTTTCTTT
TRBV25-1,TRBJ1-1,NA,NA,CASSDPARVEAFF,TGTGCCAGCAGTGACCCTGCCAGGGTTGAAGCTTTCTTT
TRBV7-8,TRBJ1-2,NA,NA,CASSLARDYGYTF,TGTGCCAGCAGCTTAGCTCGCGACTATGGCTACACCTTC
TRBV4-2,TRBJ2-7,few,NA,CASSQDSVQSYEQYF,TGTGCCAGCAGCCAAGATTCTGTACAGTCCTACGAGCAGTACTTC
TRBV4-2,TRBJ2-3,NA,NA,CASSPYYSSTDTQYF,TGTGCCAGCAGCCCCTATTATTCCAGCACAGATACGCAGTATTTT
TRBV9,TRBJ2-2,once,TRBD1,CASKGQGWFGELFF,TGTGCCAGCAAAGGACAGGGGTGGTTCGGGGAGCTGTTTTTT
TRBV6-6,TRBJ1-1,NA,TRBD1,CASSTGGTEAFF,TGTGCCAGCAGCACAGGGGGCACTGAAGCTTTCTTT
TRBV7-6,TRBJ2-1,NA,NA,CASSSGGRRVLQFF,TGTGCCAGCAGCTCGGGGGGCCGGCGCGTATTGCAGTTCTTC
TRBV29-1,TRBJ2-5,NA,NA,CSVATGLPQYF,TGCAGCGTTGCGACGGGTCTGCCCCAGTACTTC
TRBV4-1,TRBJ2-7,NA,TRBD2,CASSLGLAGGMYEQYF,TGCGCCAGCAGCCTTGGACTAGCGGGGGGAATGTACGAGCAGTACTTC
TRBV19,TRBJ1-1,NA,NA,CATMRRDRSEAFF,TGTGCCACCATGCGAAGAGACAGAAGCGAAGCTTTCTTT
TRBV6-1,TRBJ1-2,NA,NA,CASSARGAIFSNYGYTF,TGTGCCAGCAGTGCTCGGGGGGCTATTTTTTCTAACTATGGCTACACCTTC
TRBV4-2,TRBJ2-3,NA,TRBD1,CASSRQGAGVDTDTQYF,TGTGCCAGCAGCCGACAGGGGGCGGGGGTCGACACAGATACGCAGTATTTT
TRBV18,TRBJ1-5,NA,TRBD1,CASSPEGGSNQPQHF,TGTGCCAGCTCACCAGAAGGGGGCAGCAATCAGCCCCAGCATTTT
TRBV2,TRBJ1-1,NA,TRBD1,CASRGQGSNTEAFF,TGTGCCAGCAGGGGACAGGGGTCGAACACTGAAGCTTTCTTT